This entry lists 24 T cell receptor beta chains sequenced from one sample in a study of T cells in women clearing cervical HPV infection. Clones were sequenced by immunoSEQ multiplex PCR, and TCRdb holds only the in-frame ones, with some missing. The specimen's table records approximately 15,000 clones. Sequencing input: blood buffy coat. These receptors all stem from a woman between 18 and 75 years old with a cervical HPV16 infection that either progressed to CIN3+ or cleared (not recorded which).

A remark on this clone: Germline and junction disagree at one end, which may indicate a read error. The read ends 3 residues before the CDR3 terminus; that terminus is restored from the germline J gene. The identical CDR3 is also encoded by other nucleotide sequences in the sample. The chain employs TRBV29-1 and TRBJ1-3; 7 positions agree with TRBD1. The CDR3 consists of 14 residues. Germline V gene data show CDR1 as SQVTM and CDR2 as ANQGSEA. The CDR3 DNA, read in part, is TGCAGCGTGAGACAGGGCGGAGCTGGAAACACA. It specifies CSVRQGGAGNT. The entire CDR3 sequence reads CSVRQGGAGNTIYF.

A word on this clone: The observed sequence ends 3 residues before the CDR3 terminus, with the missing tail filled in from the germline J gene. The chain is built from TRBV12-3 or TRBV12-4 and TRBJ1-6, with a weak D call TRBD1 (5 bases). Trimming left V 5 bases short and J 8 bases short, with 13 bases between. The CDR3 sequence is 14 residues long. Here the CDR3 reads CASSRREYHSPLHF. Partial CDR3 DNA: TGTGCCAGCAGTCGCAGGGAGTATCATTCACCC.

Judged by frequency, this clone is medium-sized. Coverage ceases 3 residues before the CDR3 finishes, and the germline J gene fills in the end. The chain carries TRBV2 and TRBJ1-6; 7 bases are shared with TRBD1. Germline V gives CDR1 SNHLY, CDR2 FYNNEI. With V trimmed by 9 bases and J by 7 bases, 9 bases remained unmatched. This CDR3 is built from 14 residues. The CDR3 sequence: CARRTGTANSPLHF. CDR3 bases read: TGTGCCAGAAGGACCGGGACAGCAAATTCACCC.

With respect to this clone: The missing CDR3 end, 3 residues past where the read stops, is filled in from the germline J gene. The chain employs TRBV6-1 and TRBJ1-2; TRBD1 matches 8 bases. Germline V lookup: CDR1 MNHNS, CDR2 SASEGT. The V and J ends lost 4 bases and 1 base, in that order; junction bases with no gene match: 2. The CDR3 totals 14 residues. CDR3 DNA (partial): TGTGCCAGCAGTGTGACAGGGGATAACTATGGC. Residues: CASSVTGDNYG. Given in full, the CDR3 is CASSVTGDNYGYTF.

About this clone: Coverage ceases 3 residues before the CDR3 finishes, and the germline J gene fills in the end. The gene calls are TRBV6-4 and TRBJ2-1, with 7 bases that match TRBD1. The CDR3 sequence is 13 residues long. Germline V gives CDR1 MRHNA, CDR2 SNTAGT. V lost 2 bases to trimming and J lost 5 bases; unmatched junction nucleotides: 0. CDR3 bases read: TGTGCCAGCAGTGACAGGGGGCACAATGAG. Its protein is CASSDRGHNE. The full CDR3 protein reads CASSDRGHNEQFF.

Comment on this clone: The DNA ends 3 residues before the CDR3 does, and the rest of the CDR3 is filled in from the germline J gene. The J gene is TRBJ2-1, the V gene TRBV5-1; the match to TRBD2 covers 11 bases. The CDR3 spans 14 residues. The germline gives CDR1 SGHRS, CDR2 YFSETQ. Germline trimming cut 4 bases from V and 8 bases from J; bases unmatched to any gene: 5. The CDR3 region is CASSDGTSGDEQFF. The covered CDR3 bases are TGCGCCAGCAGCGACGGGACTAGCGGAGATGAG.

A word on this clone: From the germline J gene comes the end of the CDR3, since the read stops 3 residues before it. The chain combines TRBV7-6 with TRBJ2-3, with 7 bases identical to TRBD1. Looked up from germline, CDR1 is SGHVS and CDR2 is FNYEAQ. This CDR3 is built from 15 residues. The CDR3 bases that were read are TGTGCCAGCAGCTTATCCCCCGACAGGGTTGGGACG. Translated, it gives CASSLSPDRVGT. The entire CDR3 protein is CASSLSPDRVGTQYF.

Regarding this clone: The CDR3 end is not reached by the read, which stops 3 residues before it; the germline J gene fills it in. V is TRBV5-1 and J is TRBJ2-2, with 8 bases that match TRBD1. The CDR3 runs 14 residues. CDR1 SGHRS and CDR2 YFSETQ come from the germline V gene. CDR3 loop: CASRQGPDRSPLFF. The CDR3 DNA, read in part, is TGCGCCAGCCGACAGGGGCCCGATCGGTCACCG.

As for this clone: The observed sequence ends 3 residues before the CDR3 terminus, with the missing tail filled in from the germline J gene. This chain connects TRBV2 to TRBJ1-1; TRBD1 matches at 7 bases. Germline CDR1 is SNHLY and CDR2 is FYNNEI. CDR3 size: 13 residues. V trimming: 4 bases; J trimming: 6 bases; junction bases outside the gene matches: 5. CDR3 protein: CASSGSDRAEAFF. The CDR3 bases that were read are TGTGCCAGCAGTGGGTCCGACAGGGCTGAA. The full variable domain, its missing parts supplied by reference TRBV2 and TRBJ1-1, is EPEVTQTPSHQVTQMGQEVILRCVPISNHLYFYWYRQILGQKVEFLVSFYNNEISEKSEIFDDQFSVERPDGSNFTLKIRSTKLEDSAMYFCASSGSDRAEAFFGQGTRLTVV.

About this clone: The germline gene is not matched at one end of the junction; a read error may be the cause. This chain's CDR3 is CTSTPGTAAGIPLHF. CDR3 DNA, as far as it was read: TGTACCAGCACTCCCGGGACAGCGGCGGGGATTCCC. The chain couples TRBV2 to TRBJ1-6; TRBD1 agrees at 7 bases. With the read ending 3 residues before the CDR3 end, the germline J gene is used to fill in that end. CDR3 length: 15 amino acids. Germline V gene data show CDR1 as SNHLY and CDR2 as FYNNEI.

Turning to this clone: The CDR3 extends 3 residues past the end of the read, so its final part is completed from the germline J gene. The genes are TRBV10-1 and TRBJ2-7; D may be TRBD2 (6 bases). This CDR3 region has 15 residues. V was shortened by 3 bases and J by 0 bases, with 12 bases between the two germline ends. Per the germline V gene, CDR1 is WNHNN and CDR2 is SYGVQD (reference sequence). CDR3 region: CASSDGAAGSYEQYF. The sequenced part of the CDR3 DNA is TGCGCCAGCAGTGATGGGGCAGCGGGCTCCTACGAG.

As for this clone: The read terminates 3 residues ahead of where the CDR3 ends, so the germline J gene completes it. The rearrangement links TRBV29-1 to TRBJ1-2; TRBD1 might be the D (5 bases). The CDR3 spans 13 residues. V was cut by 3 bases and J by 3 bases, with 11 bases left in between. Germline V gene data show CDR1 as SQVTM and CDR2 as ANQGSEA. Incomplete CDR3 DNA: TGCAGCGTTGAGGGGGGTTCGCACTATGGC. Its protein is CSVEGGSHYG. The entire CDR3 protein reads CSVEGGSHYGYTF.

Comments on this clone: The read comes to an end 3 residues before the CDR3 does, leaving the germline J gene to fill in the end. The chain couples TRBV7-9 to TRBJ1-1; 7 positions agree with TRBD1. Germline values: CDR1 SEHNR, CDR2 FQNEAQ (reference sequence). J lost 1 base, V lost 5 bases, and 7 bases had no gene match. CDR3 size: 15 residues. The CDR3 reads CASSLLRQGNTEAFF. CDR3 bases read: TGTGCCAGCAGCCTACTTCGACAGGGGAACACTGAA.

CDR3 DNA (partial): TGTGCCAGCAGCTTAAGACTAGCGGGGGGCAATGAG. Amino acid sequence: CASSLRLAGGNE. The CDR3 in its entirety is CASSLRLAGGNEQFF. The V gene is TRBV7-2, the J gene TRBJ2-1; 13 bases fit TRBD2. From the germline J gene comes the end of the CDR3, since the read stops 3 residues before it. Looked up from germline, CDR1 is SGHTA and CDR2 is FQGNSA. This CDR3 is built from 15 residues. J was trimmed by 6 bases and V by 2 bases; bases with no gene match: 1.

Regarding this clone: Read coverage stops 3 residues before the CDR3 terminus; the germline J gene supplies the remainder. The V and J genes are TRBV2 and TRBJ2-7, with TRBD1 matching 7 bases. The CDR3 is 13 residues long. Losses at the gene ends were 7 bases for V and 6 bases for J; bases not matched to a gene: 9. The germline V gene has CDR1 SNHLY and CDR2 FYNNEI. The chain's CDR3 is CASTEGAKREQYF. CDR3 DNA (partial): TGTGCCAGCACTGAGGGGGCTAAGCGCGAG.

Notes on this clone: The DNA ends 3 residues before the CDR3 does, and the rest of the CDR3 is filled in from the germline J gene. The genes are TRBV7-3 and TRBJ1-2; tentative D call: TRBD1 (6 bases). Germline CDR1 reads SGHTA; CDR2 reads FQGTGA. The length of the CDR3 is 14 residues. CDR3 region: CASSLVQGRVDYTF. The CDR3 bases that were read are TGTGCCAGCAGCTTAGTACAGGGAAGAGTTGAC.

Turning to this clone: The CDR3 goes on 3 residues after the read ends, and that part is filled in from the germline J gene. This chain uses TRBV30 with TRBJ2-1; 10 bases line up with TRBD2. The CDR3 is 14 amino acids. Per the germline V gene, CDR1 is GTSNPN and CDR2 is SVGIG (reference sequence). V lost 1 base and J lost 4; bases outside the gene matches: 1. The CDR3 DNA, read in part, is TGTGCCTGGAGTGCAGCGGGGGGGTACAATGAG. Amino acids: CAWSAAGGYNE. In full, the CDR3 is CAWSAAGGYNEQFF.

A word on this clone: Sequencing ends 3 residues short of the CDR3 end; the germline J gene provides the rest. V and J are TRBV19 and TRBJ1-2, with D tentatively TRBD1 (5 bases). This CDR3 is 13 amino acids long. The V gene's germline CDR1 is LNHDA and CDR2 SQIVND (reference sequence). This CDR3 is CASSPGSIHTYTF. The covered CDR3 bases are TGTGCCAGTAGCCCAGGGTCAATACATACC.

As concerns this clone: The read falls 3 residues short of the CDR3 end, and the missing part is taken from the germline J gene. The chain uses TRBV18 and TRBJ1-4; 9 nucleotides agree with TRBD1. Unmatched junction bases numbered 9, after V lost 5 bases and J lost 8 bases. The germline gives CDR1 KGHSH, CDR2 LQKENI. This CDR3 is built from 15 residues. CDR3: CASSASGTGLEKLFF. The sequenced part of the CDR3 DNA is TGTGCCAGCTCAGCATCCGGGACAGGGCTCGAAAAA.

Notes on this clone: Read sequence stops 3 residues before the CDR3 end, and the germline J gene provides the missing end. J is TRBJ2-5 and V is TRBV7-9; possible D gene TRBD1, 5 bases. Germline-derived CDR1 and CDR2 are SEHNR and FQNEAQ (reference sequence). The CDR3 totals 14 residues. V lost 1 base to trimming and J lost 1 base, with 7 bases between them. CDR3 bases read: TGTGCCAGCAGCTTAGGGACAAGCCAAGAGACC. This sequence encodes CASSLGTSQET. The complete CDR3 reads CASSLGTSQETQYF.

As concerns this clone: The CDR3 goes on 3 residues after the read ends, and that part is filled in from the germline J gene. The V call is TRBV7-9, the J call TRBJ2-1, with 7 bases lining up with TRBD2. V was clipped by 0 bases and J by 4 bases; unmatched bases: 3. This CDR3 comprises 15 residues. Germline V gives CDR1 SEHNR, CDR2 FQNEAQ (reference sequence). The CDR3 protein is CASSLASGDYNEQFF. CDR3 DNA, as far as it was read: TGTGCCAGCAGCTTAGCGAGCGGGGATTACAATGAG.

For this clone: Sequencing ends 3 residues short of the CDR3 end; the germline J gene provides the rest. This sequence joins TRBV19 and TRBJ2-2; 12 bases agree with TRBD1. The CDR3 is 15 residues long. The V gene's germline CDR1 is LNHDA and CDR2 SQIVND (reference sequence). CDR3 loop: CASSVGTGGRSPLFF. The DNA read from the CDR3 is TGTGCCAGTAGTGTCGGGACAGGGGGCCGGTCACCG.

About this clone itself: The CDR3 end lies 3 residues beyond the end of the read and is filled in from the germline J gene. The rearrangement uses TRBV7-3 and TRBJ2-5; TRBD1 might be the D (5 bases). Germline V lookup: CDR1 SGHTA, CDR2 FQGTGA. The CDR3 sequence is 13 residues long. The V end was cut by 5 bases, the J end by 4 bases, with 11 bases between. The CDR3 loop is CASSRGSTETQYF. CDR3 DNA, as far as it was read: TGTGCCAGCAGCAGGGGATCTACAGAGACC. The variable domain in full, with the rest retrieved from reference TRBV7-3 and TRBJ2-5, is GAGVSQTPSNKVTEKGKYVELRCDPISGHTALYWYRQSLGQGPEFLIYFQGTGAADDSGLPNDRFFAVRPEGSVSTLKIQRTERGDSAVYLCASSRGSTETQYFGPGTRLLVL.

Note on this clone: The sequence runs out 3 residues before the end of the CDR3; the remainder is reconstructed from the germline J gene. V usage is TRBV18 and J usage is TRBJ1-1, with D hard to call. Between the trimmed V and J ends, which lost 4 bases and 3 bases, there was a span of 9 bases. CDR3 length: 13 residues. Germline V gene data show CDR1 as KGHSH and CDR2 as LQKENI. Partial CDR3 DNA: TGTGCCAGCTCACAGGGCAGTGACACTGAA. Its protein is CASSQGSDTE. The whole CDR3 protein reads CASSQGSDTEAFF.